These 14 T cell receptor beta chains were all obtained from the same sample, sequenced in a study of shared clonotypes between healthy human individuals. Sequencing was performed with immunoSEQ multiplex PCR; in TCRdb, only in-frame clones are kept and a portion is missing. Here the sample spans over a million clones, roughly 96% being singletons. The sample comprised naive CD4+ T cells sorted from blood. Subset indicated: CD45RA+ positively selected. The receptors shown here come from a man aged 25 to 45 in good health.

V usage is TRBV28 and J usage is TRBJ2-6; the D gene is possibly TRBD2 (5 bases). The CDR3 contains 21 residues. V gave up 3 bases and J gave up 0 bases, with 24 bases separating them. Germline V gives CDR1 MDHEN, CDR2 SYDVKM. CDR3 protein: CASSFPAGSRSKGSGANVLTF. CDR3 DNA: TGTGCCAGCAGTTTTCCTGCGGGCTCCCGATCAAAGGGCTCTGGGGCCAACGTCCTGACTTTC. The full variable domain, with the rest looked up from reference TRBV28 and TRBJ2-6, is DVKVTQSSRYLVKRTGEKVFLECVQDMDHENMFWYRQDPGLGLRLIYFSYDVKMKEKGDIPEGYSVSREKKERFSLILESASTNQTSMYLCASSFPAGSRSKGSGANVLTFGAGSRLTVL.

The J gene is TRBJ1-5, the V gene TRBV7-3; weak D call: TRBD1 (6 bases). Trimming removed 5 bases from V and 6 bases from J, with 11 bases in between. The CDR3 is 13 residues long. CDR1 and CDR2 from the germline V gene are SGHTA and FQGTGA. The CDR3 nucleotides are TGTGCCAGCAGCCGAGAACAGGGTCAGCCCCAGCATTTT. Translating it yields CASSREQGQPQHF.

The rearrangement links TRBV19 to TRBJ2-5; TRBD1 aligns across 11 bases. This CDR3 has 15 residues. V lost 5 bases and J lost 5; bases outside the gene matches: 7. CDR1 and CDR2 from the germline V gene are LNHDA and SQIVND (reference sequence). The CDR3 loop reads CASSFRDRGSETQYF. The CDR3 bases are TGTGCCAGTAGTTTTAGGGACAGGGGGTCTGAGACCCAGTACTTC.

V is TRBV6-4 and J is TRBJ2-7; D is ambiguous. Germline assignment: CDR1 MRHNA and CDR2 SNTAGT. The CDR3 has 12 residues. Deletions cut 10 bases from V and 6 bases from J, with 16 bases between. The CDR3 is CANRPERGEQYF. DNA for the CDR3: TGTGCCAACAGACCCGAACGTGGCGAGCAGTACTTC.

This chain connects TRBV28 to TRBJ2-3; D is uncertain. Germline V lookup: CDR1 MDHEN, CDR2 SYDVKM. CDR3 length equals 12 residues. Trimming stripped 4 bases from V and 7 bases from J, with 9 bases between. The DNA of the CDR3 is TGTGCCAGCAGTTCCGACTTCCATACGCAGTATTTT. It encodes CASSSDFHTQYF.

The genes are TRBV19 and TRBJ2-1; D gene uncertain. The germline V and J ends were trimmed by 3 bases and 9 bases, with 12 bases remaining between them. In germline, CDR1 is LNHDA, CDR2 SQIVND (reference sequence). The length of the CDR3 is 13 residues. The CDR3 DNA reads as TGTGCCAGTAGTATGATCGCGGCTGGTGAGCAGTTCTTC. Its translation is CASSMIAAGEQFF. The whole variable domain, remainder taken from reference TRBV19 and TRBJ2-1, is DGGITQSPKYLFRKEGQNVTLSCEQNLNHDAMYWYRQDPGQGLRLIYYSQIVNDFQKGDIAEGYSVSREKKESFPLTVTSAQKNPTAFYLCASSMIAAGEQFFGPGTRLTVL.

The chain couples TRBV4-1 to TRBJ1-1; D is unresolved. V lost 2 bases, J lost 1 base, and 11 bases lay in between. Germline V CDR1 and CDR2: MGHRA, YSYEKL. The CDR3 contains 15 residues. CDR3 nucleotides: TGCGCCAGCAGCCAAAAGAGATTGGCGAACACTGAAGCTTTCTTT. Translation: CASSQKRLANTEAFF.

This chain joins TRBV28 and TRBJ1-5; 12 nucleotides line up with TRBD1. The CDR3 spans 17 residues. Losses at the gene ends were 5 bases for V and 7 bases for J; bases not matched to a gene: 12. The germline V gene has CDR1 MDHEN and CDR2 SYDVKM. Here the CDR3 reads CASSVTQGQGALQPQHF. CDR3 coding DNA: TGTGCCAGCAGTGTCACCCAGGGACAGGGGGCTTTGCAGCCCCAGCATTTT.

This chain connects TRBV5-1 to TRBJ1-2; D not resolved. This CDR3 is built from 13 residues. CDR1 SGHRS and CDR2 YFSETQ come from the germline V gene. V was pared by 3 bases and J by 7 bases, with 13 bases between. CDR3 amino acids: CASSSAAIGGYTF. As DNA, the CDR3 is TGCGCCAGCAGCTCCGCAGCGATCGGTGGCTACACCTTC.

This clone was seen just once. V is TRBV15 and J is TRBJ1-3; D is possibly TRBD1 (5 bases). Trimming left V 9 bases short and J 0 bases short, with 15 bases between. CDR1 is LNHNV and CDR2 is YYDKDF in the germline V gene (reference sequence). CDR3 length: 15 amino acids. CDR3 DNA sequence: TGTGCCACTGGGGGTGACTCCTACTCTGGAAACACCATATATTTT. This codes for CATGGDSYSGNTIYF.

As regards this clone: Other DNA variants within this sample encode the same CDR3. The chain is built from TRBV6-6 and TRBJ2-7; 8 positions agree with TRBD1. The germline CDR1 and CDR2 sequences are MNHNY and SVGAGI (reference sequence). V was pared by 6 bases and J by 3 bases, with 1 base of the junction left unmatched. CDR3 length equals 12 residues. The CDR3 region is CASRTGVYEQYF. The CDR3 DNA reads TGTGCCAGCAGGACAGGGGTCTACGAGCAGTACTTC.

The CDR3 sequence: CASSVASRGDTEAFF. The CDR3 DNA reads TGTGCCAGCAGCGTAGCTTCCCGGGGGGACACTGAAGCTTTCTTT. The chain employs TRBV9 and TRBJ1-1; weak D call: TRBD1 (5 bases). Trimming shortened V by 0 bases and J by 3 bases, and 12 bases separated the two germline ends. Germline V CDR1 and CDR2: SGDLS, YYNGEE. The CDR3 is 15 amino acids.

CDR3 protein: CASSLVGLQPQHF. The CDR3 coding sequence is TGTGCCAGCAGCTTGGTTGGCCTTCAGCCCCAGCATTTT. The chain employs TRBV5-8 and TRBJ1-5; D gene uncertain. V was trimmed by 0 bases and J by 6 bases, leaving 7 bases between them. This CDR3 is built from 13 residues. Germline V gene sequence: CDR1 SGHTS, CDR2 YDEGEE. Drawing the rest from reference TRBV5-8 and TRBJ1-5, the complete variable domain is EAGVTQSPTHLIKTRGQQATLRCSPISGHTSVYWYQQALGLGLQFLLWYDEGEERNRGNFPPRFSGRQFPNYSSELNVNALELEDSALYLCASSLVGLQPQHFGDGTRLSIL.

This chain connects TRBV4-3 to TRBJ2-1; D gene uncertain. Germline lookup yields CDR1 LGHNA and CDR2 YSLEER. The CDR3 extends over 14 amino acids. The V end was cut by 0 bases, the J end by 10 bases, with 13 bases between. In DNA form, the CDR3 reads TGCGCCAGCAGCCAAGAATGGTCTCAAGGAGAGCAGTTCTTC. Protein product: CASSQEWSQGEQFF.